This T cell receptor beta chain appears in the sequencing data of a study of T cell repertoires in cytomegalovirus infection. Study overall: The authors used CMV epitopes that were HLA-C-restricted (recently identified) and HLA-B-restricted (well studied).

The V segment lost 2 bases and the J segment 6 bases; nucleotides outside the gene matches: 7. The germline CDR1 and CDR2 sequences are ENHRY and SYGVKD. The CDR3 loop spans 14 amino acids. One entry per CDR3 protein, called by TCRdb with MiXCR from the reads. The sample carries 650,000 to 900,000 distinct CDR3 sequences, 30% to 35% recorded once. A note on this clonotype: Its matching antigen is unknown.

Material: cultured CD8+ T cells from PBMCs, obtained from culture after CMV antigen stimulation. This clonotype was sampled from a human donor in good health (CMV status not recorded). Some clones in this sample may be carry-over from other donors' samples. The V and J genes are TRBV10-3 and TRBJ2-7, with TRBD2 identical over 7 bases. The CDR3 reads CAISEGDYLREQYF. The CDR3 region has the DNA TGTGCCATCAGTGAGGGGGACTACCTACGCGAGCAGTACTTC.